Sequencing of this T cell receptor beta chain was carried out in a study of blood T cell repertoires in COVID-19. The CDR3 length is 15 residues. Trimming stripped 9 bases from V and 1 base from J, with 18 bases between. The germline V gene has CDR1 MDHEN and CDR2 SYDVKM. Generated by immunoSEQ multiplex PCR, the TCRdb table keeps only in-frame clones and is missing some. The repertoire holds 83,000 or so clones, with approximately 77% as singletons. The V gene is TRBV28, the J gene TRBJ1-2, with D maybe TRBD1 (5 bases). This receptor was identified in a woman of 80 years or more with acute or convalescent COVID-19. Sequenced sample: peripheral blood. CDR3 region: CASSRGRGHNYGYTF. CDR3 sequence (DNA): TGTGCCAGTTCGCGGGGGAGGGGCCATAACTATGGCTACACCTTC.